This paragraph reports one T cell receptor beta chain. The data are from a study of blood T cell repertoires in COVID-19. Unmatched junction bases numbered 9, after V lost 10 bases and J lost 1 base. This CDR3 has 15 residues. The V gene's germline CDR1 is MNHEY and CDR2 SVGAGI. The study recruited people aged roughly 18 to 89 years across 20 to 30 US areas. Recovered Cohort 3 donors showed two negative PCRs, clearance, or symptom resolution. Original processing notes: Estimated nucleated cell counts came from reference gene primer amplification. Only in-frame clones appear in the TCRdb table, and some are missing; sequencing was by immunoSEQ multiplex PCR. V, J and clone size were drawn from that table, and D and trimming were deduced from the DNA. The sample includes 150,000 or so clones, about 75% of them seen just once.

This chain connects TRBV6-5 to TRBJ2-2, with TRBD1 matching over 7 bases. The sequence was collected from a woman between 45 and 60 years old who had recovered from COVID-19. Sequencing was done on a sample of PBMCs or T cells enriched from blood (not recorded which). CDR3 residues: CATLMDRKNTGELFF. The DNA for the CDR3 is TGTGCCACGTTGATGGACAGGAAGAACACCGGGGAGCTGTTTTTT.